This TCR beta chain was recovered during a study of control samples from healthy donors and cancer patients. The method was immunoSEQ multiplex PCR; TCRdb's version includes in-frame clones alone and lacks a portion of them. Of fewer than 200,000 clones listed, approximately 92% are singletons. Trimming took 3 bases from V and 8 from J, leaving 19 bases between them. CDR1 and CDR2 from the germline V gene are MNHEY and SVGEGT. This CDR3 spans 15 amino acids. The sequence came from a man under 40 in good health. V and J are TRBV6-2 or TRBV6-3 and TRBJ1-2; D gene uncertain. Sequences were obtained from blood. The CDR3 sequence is CASSYLSPEINGYTF. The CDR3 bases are TGTGCCAGCAGTTATCTCTCTCCGGAGATTAACGGCTACACCTTC.